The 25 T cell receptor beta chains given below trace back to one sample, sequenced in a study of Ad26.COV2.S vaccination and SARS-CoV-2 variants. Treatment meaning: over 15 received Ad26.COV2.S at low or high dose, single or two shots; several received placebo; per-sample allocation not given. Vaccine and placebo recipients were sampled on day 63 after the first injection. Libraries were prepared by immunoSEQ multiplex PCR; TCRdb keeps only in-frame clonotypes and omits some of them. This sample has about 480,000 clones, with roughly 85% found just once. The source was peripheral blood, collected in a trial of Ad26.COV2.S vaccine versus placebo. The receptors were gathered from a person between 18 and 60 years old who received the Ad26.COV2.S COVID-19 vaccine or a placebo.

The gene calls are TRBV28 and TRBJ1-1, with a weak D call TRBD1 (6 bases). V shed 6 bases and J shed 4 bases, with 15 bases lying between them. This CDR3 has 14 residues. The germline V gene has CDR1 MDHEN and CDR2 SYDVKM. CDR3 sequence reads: CASSLGGLGTEAFF. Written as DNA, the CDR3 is TGTGCCAGCAGCCTCGGGGGGCTTGGCACTGAAGCTTTCTTT.

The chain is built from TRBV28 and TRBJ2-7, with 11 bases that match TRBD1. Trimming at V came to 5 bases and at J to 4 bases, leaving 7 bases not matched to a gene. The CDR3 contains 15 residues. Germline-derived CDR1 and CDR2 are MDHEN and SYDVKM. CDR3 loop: CASSPPDRGPYEQYF. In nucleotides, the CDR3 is TGTGCCAGCAGTCCCCCGGACAGGGGGCCTTACGAGCAGTACTTC.

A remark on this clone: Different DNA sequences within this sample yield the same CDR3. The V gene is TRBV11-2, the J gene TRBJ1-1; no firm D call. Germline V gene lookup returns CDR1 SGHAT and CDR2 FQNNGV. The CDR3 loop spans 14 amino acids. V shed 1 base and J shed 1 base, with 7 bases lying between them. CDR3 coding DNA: TGTGCCAGCAGCTTAGGGGGAGGGAACACTGAAGCTTTCTTT. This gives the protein CASSLGGGNTEAFF.

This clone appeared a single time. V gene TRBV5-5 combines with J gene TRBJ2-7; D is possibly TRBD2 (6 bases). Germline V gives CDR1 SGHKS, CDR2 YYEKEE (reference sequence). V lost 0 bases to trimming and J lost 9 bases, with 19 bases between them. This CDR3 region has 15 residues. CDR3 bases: TGTGCCAGCAGCTTGGCTTTGGGACGGGGGAGCCCGCAGTACTTC. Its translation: CASSLALGRGSPQYF.

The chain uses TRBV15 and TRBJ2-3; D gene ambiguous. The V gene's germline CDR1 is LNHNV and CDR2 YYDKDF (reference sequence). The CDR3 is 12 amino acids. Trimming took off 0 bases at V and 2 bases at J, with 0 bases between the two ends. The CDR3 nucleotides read TGTGCCACCAGCAGAGACACAGATACGCAGTATTTT. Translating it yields CATSRDTDTQYF. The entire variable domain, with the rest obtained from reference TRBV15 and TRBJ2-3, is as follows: DAMVIQNPRYQVTQFGKPVTLSCSQTLNHNVMYWYQQKSSQAPKLLFHYYDKDFNNEADTPDNFQSRRPNTSFCFLDIRSPGLGDTAMYLCATSRDTDTQYFGPGTRLTVL.

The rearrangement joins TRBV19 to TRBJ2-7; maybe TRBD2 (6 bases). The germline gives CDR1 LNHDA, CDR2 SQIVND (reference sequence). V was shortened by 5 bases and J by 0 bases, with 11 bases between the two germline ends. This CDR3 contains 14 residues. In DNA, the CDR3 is TGTGCCAGTAGTCCCCGGGGGTCCTCCTACGAGCAGTACTTC. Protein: CASSPRGSSYEQYF.

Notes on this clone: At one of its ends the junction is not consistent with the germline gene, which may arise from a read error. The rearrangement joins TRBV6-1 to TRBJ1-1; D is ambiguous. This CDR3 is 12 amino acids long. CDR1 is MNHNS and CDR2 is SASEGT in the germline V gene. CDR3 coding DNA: TGTGCCAGCAGTGAAGGGGATCCGCGAGGATACTTT. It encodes CASSEGDPRGYF.

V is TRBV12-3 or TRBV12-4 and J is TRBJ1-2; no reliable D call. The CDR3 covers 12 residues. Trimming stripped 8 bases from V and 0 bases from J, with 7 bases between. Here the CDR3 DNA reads TGTGCCAGCGCCCTGTCTAACTATGGCTACACCTTC. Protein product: CASALSNYGYTF.

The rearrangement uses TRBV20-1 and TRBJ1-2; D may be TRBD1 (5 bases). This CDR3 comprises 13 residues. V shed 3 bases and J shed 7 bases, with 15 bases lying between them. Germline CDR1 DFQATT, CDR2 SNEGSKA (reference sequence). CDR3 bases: TGCAGTGCTAGTTTAGGGACTCTATCTGGCTACACCTTC. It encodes CSASLGTLSGYTF.

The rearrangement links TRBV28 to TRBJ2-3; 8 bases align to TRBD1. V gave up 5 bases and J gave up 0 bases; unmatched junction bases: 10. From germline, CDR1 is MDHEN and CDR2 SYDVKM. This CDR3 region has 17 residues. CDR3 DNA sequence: TGTGCCAGCAGTCCCCTCTGGGACAGGAGAAGCACAGATACGCAGTATTTT. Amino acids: CASSPLWDRRSTDTQYF.

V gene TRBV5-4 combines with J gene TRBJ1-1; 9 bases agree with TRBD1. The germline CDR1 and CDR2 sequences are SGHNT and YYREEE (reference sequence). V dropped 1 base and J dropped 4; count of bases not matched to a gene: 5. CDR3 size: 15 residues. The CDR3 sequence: CASSLQTGGGTEAFF. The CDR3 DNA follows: TGTGCCAGCAGCTTGCAGACAGGGGGGGGCACTGAAGCTTTCTTT.

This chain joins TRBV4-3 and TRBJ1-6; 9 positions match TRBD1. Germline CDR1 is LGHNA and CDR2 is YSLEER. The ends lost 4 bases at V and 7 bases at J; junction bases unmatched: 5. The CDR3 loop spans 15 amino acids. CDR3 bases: TGCGCCAGCAGCCGAACTGACAGGGGGAATTCACCCCTCCACTTT. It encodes CASSRTDRGNSPLHF.

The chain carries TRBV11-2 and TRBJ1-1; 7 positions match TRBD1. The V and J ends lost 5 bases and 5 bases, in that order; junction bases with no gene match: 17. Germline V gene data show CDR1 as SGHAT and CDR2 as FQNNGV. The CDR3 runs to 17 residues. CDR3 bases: TGTGCCAGCAGCCCCGGGCGGGGAGGGGGCGCAAAAACTGAAGCTTTCTTT. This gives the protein CASSPGRGGGAKTEAFF.

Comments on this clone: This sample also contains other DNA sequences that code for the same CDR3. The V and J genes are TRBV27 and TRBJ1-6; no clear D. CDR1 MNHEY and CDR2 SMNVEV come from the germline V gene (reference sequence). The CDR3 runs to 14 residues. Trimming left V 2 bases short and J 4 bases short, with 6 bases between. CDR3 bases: TGTGCCAGCAGTTTACCGGGATATAATTCACCCCTCCACTTT. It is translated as CASSLPGYNSPLHF.

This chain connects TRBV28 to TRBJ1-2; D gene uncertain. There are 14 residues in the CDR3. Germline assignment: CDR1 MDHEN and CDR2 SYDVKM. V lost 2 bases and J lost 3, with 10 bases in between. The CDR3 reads CASSLGVTHYGYTF. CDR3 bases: TGTGCCAGCAGTTTAGGTGTTACCCACTATGGCTACACCTTC.

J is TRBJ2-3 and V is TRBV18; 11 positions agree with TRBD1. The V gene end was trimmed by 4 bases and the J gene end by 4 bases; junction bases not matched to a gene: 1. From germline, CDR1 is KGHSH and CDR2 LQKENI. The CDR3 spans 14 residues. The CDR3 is CASSRDRGADTQYF. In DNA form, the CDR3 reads TGTGCCAGCTCACGGGACAGGGGGGCAGATACGCAGTATTTT.

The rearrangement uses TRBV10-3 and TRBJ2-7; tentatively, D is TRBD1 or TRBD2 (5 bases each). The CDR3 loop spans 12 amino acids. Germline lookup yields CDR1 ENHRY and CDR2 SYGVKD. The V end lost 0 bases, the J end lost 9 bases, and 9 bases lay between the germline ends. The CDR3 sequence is CAISESGERQYF. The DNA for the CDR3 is TGTGCCATCAGTGAGTCGGGGGAAAGGCAGTACTTC.

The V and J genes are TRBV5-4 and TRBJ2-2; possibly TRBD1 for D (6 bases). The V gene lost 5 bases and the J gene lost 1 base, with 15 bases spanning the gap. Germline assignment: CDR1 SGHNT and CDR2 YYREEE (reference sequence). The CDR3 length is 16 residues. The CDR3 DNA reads TGTGCCAGCAGTCCCCCGGGACAACAGAACACCGGGGAGCTGTTTTTT. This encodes CASSPPGQQNTGELFF.

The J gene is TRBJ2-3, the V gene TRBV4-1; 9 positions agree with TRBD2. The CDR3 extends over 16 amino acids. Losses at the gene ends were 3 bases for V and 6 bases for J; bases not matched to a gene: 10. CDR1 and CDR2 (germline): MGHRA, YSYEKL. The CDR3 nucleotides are TGCGCCAGCAGCCATCGAACTAGCGGGTCGACCGATACGCAGTATTTT. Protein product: CASSHRTSGSTDTQYF.

CDR3 sequence: CASRPGQINEQFF. The CDR3 nucleotides read TGTGCCAGCAGACCGGGACAAATCAATGAGCAGTTCTTC. The chain recombines TRBV12-3 or TRBV12-4 with TRBJ2-1, with D possibly TRBD1 on 6 matching bases. The V end lost 6 bases, the J end lost 6 bases, and 12 bases lay between the germline ends. The CDR3 has 13 residues.

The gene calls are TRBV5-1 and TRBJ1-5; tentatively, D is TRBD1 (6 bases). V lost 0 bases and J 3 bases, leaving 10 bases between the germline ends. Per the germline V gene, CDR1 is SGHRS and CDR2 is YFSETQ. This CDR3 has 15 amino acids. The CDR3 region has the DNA TGCGCCAGCAGCTTGGAGGGGGGCTACAATCAGCCCCAGCATTTT. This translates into CASSLEGGYNQPQHF.

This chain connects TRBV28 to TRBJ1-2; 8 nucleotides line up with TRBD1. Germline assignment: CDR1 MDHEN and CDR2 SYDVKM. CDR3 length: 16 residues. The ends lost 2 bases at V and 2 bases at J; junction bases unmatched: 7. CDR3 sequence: CASSLGEAGGNYGYTF. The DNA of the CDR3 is TGTGCCAGCAGTTTAGGTGAGGCAGGGGGCAACTATGGCTACACCTTC.

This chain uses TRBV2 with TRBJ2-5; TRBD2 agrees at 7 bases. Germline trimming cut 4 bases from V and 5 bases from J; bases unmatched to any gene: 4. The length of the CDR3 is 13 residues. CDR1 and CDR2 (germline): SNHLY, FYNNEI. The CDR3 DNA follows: TGTGCCAGCAGTGCGGGGAGGGAGGAGACCCAGTACTTC. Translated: CASSAGREETQYF. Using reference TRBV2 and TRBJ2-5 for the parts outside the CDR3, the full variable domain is EPEVTQTPSHQVTQMGQEVILRCVPISNHLYFYWYRQILGQKVEFLVSFYNNEISEKSEIFDDQFSVERPDGSNFTLKIRSTKLEDSAMYFCASSAGREETQYFGPGTRLLVL.

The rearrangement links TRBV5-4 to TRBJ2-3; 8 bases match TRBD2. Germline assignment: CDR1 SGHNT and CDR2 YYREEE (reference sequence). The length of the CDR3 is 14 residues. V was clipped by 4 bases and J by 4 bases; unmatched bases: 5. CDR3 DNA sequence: TGTGCCAGCAGCGTCGGCGGGAGGTCAGATACGCAGTATTTT. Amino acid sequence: CASSVGGRSDTQYF.

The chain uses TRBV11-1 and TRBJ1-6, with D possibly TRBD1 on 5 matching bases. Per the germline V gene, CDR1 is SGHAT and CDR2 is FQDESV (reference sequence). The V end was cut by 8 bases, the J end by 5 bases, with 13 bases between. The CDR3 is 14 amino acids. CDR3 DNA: TGTGCCAGCGGGGTACGGGGGGATAATTCACCCCTCCACTTT. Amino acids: CASGVRGDNSPLHF.